The 4 T cell receptor beta chains below all came from one sample that was sequenced in a study of T-cell memory formation after mild COVID-19. Using its own MiXCR run on the 5' RACE reads, TCRdb lists one record per CDR3 protein. The sample records roughly 560,000 distinct CDR3 sequences, about 20% being singletons. The sequencing sample was made of PBMCs or a T cell subset sorted from them (not recorded which). The receptor set was obtained from an adult woman who had mild COVID-19 (a few samples of this study predate the infection). Cell type and time point are not known.

This clonotype showed up many times. The chain recombines TRBV12-3 or TRBV12-4 with TRBJ2-5; 8 bases are shared with TRBD2. This CDR3 spans 15 amino acids. V lost 6 bases, J lost 7 bases, and 13 bases stayed unmatched. The CDR3 bases are TGTGCCAGCAGCCCCACTAGCGGCCCTGGGGGGACCCAGTACTTC. As protein: CASSPTSGPGGTQYF.

This clonotype was observed a few times. The rearrangement uses TRBV9 and TRBJ1-1; 8 nucleotides align to TRBD1. V lost 4 bases, J lost 0 bases, and 5 bases stayed unmatched. The CDR3 runs 15 residues. Germline V CDR1 and CDR2: SGDLS, YYNGEE. The CDR3 region is CASSPWDRLNTEAFF. As DNA, the CDR3 is TGTGCCAGCAGCCCCTGGGACAGGTTGAACACTGAAGCTTTCTTT.

This clonotype occurred a few times. V is TRBV19 and J is TRBJ1-5; TRBD1 agrees at 7 bases. Germline loops: CDR1 LNHDA, CDR2 SQIVND (reference sequence). With 8 bases clipped from V and 12 bases from J, the junction kept 16 bases outside the gene matches. The CDR3 loop spans 14 amino acids. The CDR3 DNA reads as TGTGCCAGTGAGAGGGGGGGACAGCCCATGCGCCAGCATTTT. This translates into CASERGGQPMRQHF.

This clonotype was counted only a few times. This sequence joins TRBV5-1 and TRBJ2-3, with D uncertain. Trimming took off 3 bases at V and 4 bases at J, with 6 bases between the two ends. The CDR3 covers 12 residues. In germline, CDR1 is SGHRS, CDR2 YFSETQ. The DNA of the CDR3 is TGCGCCAGCAGCTCCCCCTCAGATACGCAGTATTTT. Protein: CASSSPSDTQYF.